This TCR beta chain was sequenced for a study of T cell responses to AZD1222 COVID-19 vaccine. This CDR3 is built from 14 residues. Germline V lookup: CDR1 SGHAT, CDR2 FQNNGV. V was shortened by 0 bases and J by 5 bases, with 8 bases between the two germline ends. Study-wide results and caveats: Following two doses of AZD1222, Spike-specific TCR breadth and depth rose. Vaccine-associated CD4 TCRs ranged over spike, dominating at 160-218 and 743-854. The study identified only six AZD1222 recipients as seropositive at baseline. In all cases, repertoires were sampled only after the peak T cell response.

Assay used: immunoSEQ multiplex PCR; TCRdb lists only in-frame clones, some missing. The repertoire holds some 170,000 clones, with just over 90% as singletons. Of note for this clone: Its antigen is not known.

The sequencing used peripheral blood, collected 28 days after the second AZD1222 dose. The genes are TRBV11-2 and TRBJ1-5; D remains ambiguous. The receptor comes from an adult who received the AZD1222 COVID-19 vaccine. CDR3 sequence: CASSLEGQDQPQHF. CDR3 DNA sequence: TGTGCCAGCAGCTTAGAAGGGCAGGATCAGCCCCAGCATTTT.